The 29 T cell receptor beta chains reported below all come from one sample, sequenced in a study of T cell responses to AZD1222 COVID-19 vaccine (TCRdb year 2021). The time point label, read with the paper, signifies: baseline before first vaccination. The method behind the library was the immunoSEQ multiplex PCR assay. What TCRdb holds here is the immuneACCESS table cut down to in-frame rearrangements. Part of the clones is not present; checked against another copy, under half of the missing clones reflect an unresolved V gene, and the others are unexplained. The sample includes approximately 120,000 clones, with roughly 93% observed a single time. The top ten clonotypes cover roughly 0.96% of the sample. Sequencing was performed on peripheral blood, taken on day 0 of AZD1222 vaccination. Every receptor here comes from an adult in good health.

The chain combines TRBV5-1 with TRBJ1-1; perhaps TRBD1 as D (5 bases). V was clipped by 5 bases and J by 3 bases, with 11 bases between them. The CDR3 sequence is 13 residues long. Germline V gene sequence: CDR1 SGHRS, CDR2 YFSETQ. The CDR3 sequence is CASSPEGDTEAFF. The CDR3 DNA sequence: TGCGCCAGCAGTCCCGAAGGGGACACTGAAGCTTTCTTT.

The chain links TRBV5-6 to TRBJ2-2, with TRBD2 identical over 7 bases. This CDR3 is built from 15 residues. Germline-derived CDR1 and CDR2 are SGHDT and YYEEEE. Trimming at V came to 6 bases and at J to 4 bases, leaving 9 bases not matched to a gene. The CDR3 loop is CASTPDGGSTGELFF. The CDR3 DNA follows: TGTGCCAGCACCCCCGACGGGGGGAGCACCGGGGAGCTGTTTTTT. Combining the CDR3 with reference TRBV5-6 and TRBJ2-2 gives the whole variable domain DAGVTQSPTHLIKTRGQQVTLRCSPKSGHDTVSWYQQALGQGPQFIFQYYEEEERQRGNFPDRFSGHQFPNYSSELNVNALLLGDSALYLCASTPDGGSTGELFFGEGSRLTVL.

This chain links TRBV5-1 with TRBJ2-5, with 7 positions matching TRBD1. The CDR3 runs to 15 residues. The junction had 11 bases not matched to a gene; V was cut back by 4 bases and J by 5 bases. The germline CDR1 and CDR2 sequences are SGHRS and YFSETQ. CDR3 residues: CASSQTGVVMETQYF. In DNA, the CDR3 is TGCGCCAGCAGCCAAACAGGGGTGGTAATGGAGACCCAGTACTTC.

V usage is TRBV3-1 (or the pseudogene TRBV3-2) and J usage is TRBJ2-7, with 8 positions matching TRBD1. CDR1 is LGHDT and CDR2 is YNNKEL in the germline V gene (reference sequence). This CDR3 has 15 amino acids. Trimming cost V 4 bases and J 2 bases; bases outside gene matches: 7. The CDR3 is CASSLGQGYPYEQYF. In nucleotides, the CDR3 is TGTGCCAGCAGCCTCGGACAGGGCTACCCCTACGAGCAGTACTTC.

The chain uses TRBV30 and TRBJ1-1; D is ambiguous. Germline V gene data show CDR1 as GTSNPN and CDR2 as SVGIG (reference sequence). CDR3 size: 14 residues. V was trimmed by 3 bases and J by 1 base, leaving 12 bases between them. The DNA of the CDR3 is TGTGCCTGGAGCCGCCGAGCCGGGAACACTGAAGCTTTCTTT. Amino acids: CAWSRRAGNTEAFF. Filled out from reference TRBV30 and TRBJ1-1, the complete variable domain reads SQTIHQWPATLVQPVGSPLSLECTVEGTSNPNLYWYRQAAGRGLQLLFYSVGIGQISSEVPQNLSASRPQDRQFILSSKKLLLSDSGFYLCAWSRRAGNTEAFFGQGTRLTVV.

Here the CDR3 DNA reads TGTGCCAGCAGCCTAACAGACAGACACTCTGGAAACACCATATATTTT. Protein: CASSLTDRHSGNTIYF. The chain carries TRBV7-9 and TRBJ1-3, with D tentatively TRBD1 (5 bases). The length of the CDR3 is 16 residues. Trimming shortened V by 5 bases and J by 0 bases, and 14 bases separated the two germline ends. Per the germline V gene, CDR1 is SEHNR and CDR2 is FQNEAQ (reference sequence).

The rearrangement joins TRBV3-1 (or the pseudogene TRBV3-2) to TRBJ2-1; D is perhaps TRBD2 (6 bases). Trimming cost V 4 bases and J 5 bases, with 12 bases left between them. CDR1 is LGHDT, CDR2 YNNKEL, per germline (reference sequence). The CDR3 runs 14 residues. CDR3 in DNA: TGTGCCAGCAGCCGCGGGATTAATCACAATGAGCAGTTCTTC. Translated: CASSRGINHNEQFF.

The rearrangement links TRBV27 to TRBJ1-2, with D unclear. The CDR3 covers 15 residues. In germline, CDR1 is MNHEY, CDR2 SMNVEV (reference sequence). V gave up 5 bases and J gave up 1 base, with 14 bases separating them. This CDR3 is CASSPRAGFNYGYTF. In DNA form, the CDR3 reads TGTGCCAGCAGTCCCCGGGCTGGTTTTAACTATGGCTACACCTTC.

The chain carries TRBV7-9 and TRBJ1-1, with TRBD1 matching 7 bases. Per germline, CDR1 SEHNR and CDR2 FQNEAQ (reference sequence). The CDR3 has 17 amino acids. V lost 1 base, J lost 1 base, and 9 bases stayed unmatched. CDR3 coding DNA: TGTGCCAGCAGCTTAGGTTATCGGGGACAGACGAACACTGAAGCTTTCTTT. Its protein is CASSLGYRGQTNTEAFF.

This clone was picked up one time. The chain employs TRBV12-3 or TRBV12-4 and TRBJ1-6; a weak D match, TRBD1 (5 bases). This CDR3 is built from 13 residues. The germline V and J ends were trimmed by 3 bases and 9 bases, with 9 bases remaining between them. The CDR3 spells CASSLADSSPLHF. CDR3 DNA sequence: TGTGCCAGCAGTTTGGCTGACAGTTCACCCCTCCACTTT.

About this clone itself: The junction shows a germline mismatch at one end, possibly a read error. This chain uses TRBV7-7 with TRBJ1-5, with D unresolved. This CDR3 region has 16 residues. CDR1 is SSHAT, CDR2 FNYEAQ, per germline (reference sequence). The DNA of the CDR3 is TGTGCTAGCAGCTTTCGACCTTACCATAGCAATCAGCCCCAGCATTTT. Translation: CASSFRPYHSNQPQHF. Complete variable domain (other parts from reference TRBV7-7 and TRBJ1-5): GAGVSQSPRYKVTKRGQDVTLRCDPISSHATLYWYQQALGQGPEFLTYFNYEAQPDKSGLPSDRFSAERPEGSISTLTIQRTEQRDSAMYRCASSFRPYHSNQPQHFGDGTRLSIL.

V gene TRBV6-5 combines with J gene TRBJ2-2, with D maybe TRBD1 (6 bases). This CDR3 region has 11 residues. Germline values: CDR1 MNHEY, CDR2 SVGAGI. The V gene lost 8 bases and the J gene lost 6 bases, with 7 bases spanning the gap. The CDR3 protein is CASPGAGELFF. CDR3 DNA: TGTGCCAGCCCAGGGGCCGGGGAGCTGTTTTTT.

This chain joins TRBV3-1 (or the pseudogene TRBV3-2) and TRBJ2-5; TRBD2 agrees at 13 bases. The CDR3 has 14 residues. Per germline, CDR1 LGHDT and CDR2 YNNKEL (reference sequence). V gave up 4 bases and J gave up 5 bases; unmatched junction bases: 1. This chain's CDR3 is CASSLTSGGETQYF. CDR3 nucleotide sequence: TGTGCCAGCAGCCTGACTAGCGGGGGGGAGACCCAGTACTTC.

This clone was seen only once. J is TRBJ2-2 and V is TRBV5-1; TRBD1 matches at 9 bases. The CDR3 loop spans 17 amino acids. Germline trimming cut 4 bases from V and 7 bases from J; bases unmatched to any gene: 14. The V gene's germline CDR1 is SGHRS and CDR2 YFSETQ. The CDR3 sequence is CASSHEPGQGFSGELFF. In DNA, the CDR3 is TGCGCCAGCAGCCACGAACCGGGACAGGGATTTAGCGGGGAGCTGTTTTTT.

This chain connects TRBV7-2 to TRBJ1-2; D possibly corresponds to TRBD1 (5 bases). Between the trimmed V and J ends, which lost 2 bases and 0 bases, there was a span of 10 bases. This CDR3 is 15 amino acids long. Germline V lookup: CDR1 SGHTA, CDR2 FQGNSA. The chain's CDR3 is CASSLLGDPNYGYTF. The CDR3 coding sequence is TGTGCCAGCAGCTTATTGGGGGACCCTAACTATGGCTACACCTTC.

The DNA of the CDR3 is TGTGCCAGCACTAGAAGGAGGTTGGGCACCGGGGAGCTGTTTTTT. It specifies CASTRRRLGTGELFF. This chain uses TRBV6-5 with TRBJ2-2; the D gene is possibly TRBD2 (5 bases). Germline V lookup: CDR1 MNHEY, CDR2 SVGAGI. Trimming cost V 7 bases and J 4 bases, with 16 bases left between them. The CDR3 extends over 15 amino acids.

The chain recombines TRBV9 with TRBJ1-2, with D unresolved. Trimming took 0 bases from V and 4 from J, leaving 10 bases between them. CDR3 length: 14 residues. Looked up from germline, CDR1 is SGDLS and CDR2 is YYNGEE. CDR3 DNA: TGTGCCAGCAGCGTAGGAGGGTCGATCTATGGCTACACCTTC. The encoded protein is CASSVGGSIYGYTF.

The V gene is TRBV6-1, the J gene TRBJ1-2; a weak D match, TRBD1 (6 bases). The CDR3 is made up of 15 amino acids. The ends were cut back, 0 bases at V and 4 bases at J, with 12 bases in the middle. From germline, CDR1 is MNHNS and CDR2 SASEGT. Here the CDR3 DNA reads TGTGCCAGCAGTGAAGCGGAAGGGGGGTTCTATGGCTACACCTTC. It codes for CASSEAEGGFYGYTF.

The CDR3 nucleotides read TGTGCCACCAGCAGAGATCTTACGGACCTTTATGGCTACACCTTC. As protein: CATSRDLTDLYGYTF. The gene calls are TRBV15 and TRBJ1-2; no definite D call. Germline CDR1 LNHNV, CDR2 YYDKDF (reference sequence). The germline V and J ends were trimmed by 0 bases and 5 bases, with 13 bases remaining between them. This CDR3 has 15 amino acids.

CDR3: CASSYSRTGEDGYTF. The CDR3 region has the DNA TGTGCCAGCAGTTACTCGAGGACAGGGGAAGATGGCTACACCTTC. V and J are TRBV6-5 and TRBJ1-2; 9 positions agree with TRBD1. CDR3 length equals 15 residues. V trimming: 0 bases; J trimming: 6 bases; junction bases outside the gene matches: 5. CDR1 MNHEY and CDR2 SVGAGI come from the germline V gene.

CDR3 sequence (DNA): TGTGCCAGCAGCTCCTTATACGAGCAGTACTTC. Its translation is CASSSLYEQYF. V gene TRBV7-9 combines with J gene TRBJ2-7, with D unclear. Trimming removed 4 bases from V and 4 bases from J, with 5 bases in between. This CDR3 spans 11 amino acids. In germline, CDR1 is SEHNR, CDR2 FQNEAQ (reference sequence). Combining the CDR3 with reference TRBV7-9 and TRBJ2-7 gives the whole variable domain DTGVSQNPRHKITKRGQNVTFRCDPISEHNRLYWYRQTLGQGPEFLTYFQNEAQLEKSRLLSDRFSAERPKGSFSTLEIQRTEQGDSAMYLCASSSLYEQYFGPGTRLTVT.

The chain links TRBV6-6 to TRBJ1-2; 7 bases line up with TRBD1. The junction had 10 bases not matched to a gene; V was cut back by 9 bases and J by 6 bases. The CDR3 totals 13 residues. CDR1 and CDR2 (germline): MNHNY, SVGAGI (reference sequence). The CDR3 reads CASTTGEVNGYTF. The DNA of the CDR3 is TGTGCCAGTACCACAGGGGAAGTGAATGGCTACACCTTC.

J is TRBJ2-3 and V is TRBV10-1, with D uncertain. The CDR3 has 13 amino acids. The germline CDR1 and CDR2 sequences are WNHNN and SYGVQD (reference sequence). V was trimmed by 4 bases and J by 2 bases, leaving 7 bases between them. CDR3 nucleotides: TGCGCCAGCAGTGGCCGGATCACAGATACGCAGTATTTT. It specifies CASSGRITDTQYF.

The rearrangement joins TRBV2 to TRBJ2-5; 10 nucleotides align to TRBD2. The CDR3 covers 14 residues. V was clipped by 7 bases and J by 2 bases; unmatched bases: 4. The germline gives CDR1 SNHLY, CDR2 FYNNEI. DNA for the CDR3: TGTGCCAGCACTCCGACTAGCGGGCAAGAGACCCAGTACTTC. Its protein is CASTPTSGQETQYF.

This chain connects TRBV29-1 to TRBJ1-5; tentatively, D is TRBD1 (6 bases). The CDR3 runs to 13 residues. V shed 0 bases and J shed 7 bases, with 10 bases lying between them. CDR1 is SQVTM and CDR2 is ANQGSEA in the germline V gene. The CDR3 loop is CSVEDRRGQPQHF. The CDR3 nucleotides read TGCAGCGTTGAAGATCGTAGGGGGCAGCCCCAGCATTTT.

CDR3 sequence (DNA): TGTGCCAGCAGCCAAATGTCGGGGACCCAGTACTTC. Its translation is CASSQMSGTQYF. The J gene is TRBJ2-5, the V gene TRBV3-1 (or the pseudogene TRBV3-2); D not resolved. V was clipped by 2 bases and J by 7 bases, with 8 bases between them. The germline gives CDR1 LGHDT, CDR2 YNNKEL (reference sequence). The CDR3 is 12 amino acids.

The rearrangement uses TRBV9 and TRBJ2-2; tentatively, D is TRBD1 or TRBD2 (6 bases each). The CDR3 consists of 15 residues. Trimming took 4 bases from V and 6 from J, leaving 16 bases between them. Germline V CDR1 and CDR2: SGDLS, YYNGEE. CDR3 nucleotides: TGTGCCAGCAGCCGCCCGTTGGGGGGCGCCGGGGAGCTGTTTTTT. Its protein product is CASSRPLGGAGELFF.

The gene calls are TRBV7-9 and TRBJ2-7, with unresolved D. Germline CDR1 SEHNR, CDR2 FQNEAQ (reference sequence). Trimming removed 5 bases from V and 0 bases from J, with 14 bases in between. This CDR3 contains 15 residues. The CDR3 loop is CASSTGLPHSYEQYF. In DNA, the CDR3 is TGTGCCAGCAGCACTGGTCTCCCCCACTCCTACGAGCAGTACTTC. Full variable domain (remainder filled in from reference TRBV7-9 and TRBJ2-7): DTGVSQNPRHKITKRGQNVTFRCDPISEHNRLYWYRQTLGQGPEFLTYFQNEAQLEKSRLLSDRFSAERPKGSFSTLEIQRTEQGDSAMYLCASSTGLPHSYEQYFGPGTRLTVT.

This clone showed up just once. This rearrangement joins TRBV6-5 to TRBJ2-3, with 7 positions matching TRBD2. The CDR3 has 11 residues. The V and J ends lost 9 bases and 5 bases, in that order; junction bases with no gene match: 2. The germline CDR1 and CDR2 sequences are MNHEY and SVGAGI. In nucleotides, the CDR3 is TGTGCCAGTTCTAGCGGAGATACGCAGTATTTT. Protein product: CASSSGDTQYF.